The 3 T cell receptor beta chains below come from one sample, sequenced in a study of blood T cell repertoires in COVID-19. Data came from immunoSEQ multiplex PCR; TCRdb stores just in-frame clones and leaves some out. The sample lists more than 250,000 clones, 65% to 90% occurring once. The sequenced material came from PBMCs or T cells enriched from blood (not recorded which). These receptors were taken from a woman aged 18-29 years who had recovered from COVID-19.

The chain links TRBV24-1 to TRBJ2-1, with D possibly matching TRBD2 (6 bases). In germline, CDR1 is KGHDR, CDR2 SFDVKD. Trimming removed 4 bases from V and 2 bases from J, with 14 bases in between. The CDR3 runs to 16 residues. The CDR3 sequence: CATSETTGEPYNEQFF. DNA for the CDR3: TGTGCCACCAGTGAAACAACGGGAGAACCCTACAATGAGCAGTTCTTC.

The CDR3 region is CASSQGRGNSPLHF. DNA for the CDR3: TGTGCCAGCAGCCAAGGCAGGGGGAATTCACCCCTCCACTTT. The chain recombines TRBV3-1 (or the pseudogene TRBV3-2) with TRBJ1-6, with 7 bases fitting TRBD1. Germline V gene sequence: CDR1 LGHDT, CDR2 YNNKEL (reference sequence). The CDR3 is made up of 14 amino acids. Trimming cost V 1 base and J 7 bases; bases outside gene matches: 1.

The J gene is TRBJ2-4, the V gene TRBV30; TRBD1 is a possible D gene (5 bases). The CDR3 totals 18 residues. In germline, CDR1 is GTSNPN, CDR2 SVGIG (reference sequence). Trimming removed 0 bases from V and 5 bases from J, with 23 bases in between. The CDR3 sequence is CAWSVGHRVPSSQNIQYF. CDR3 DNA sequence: TGTGCCTGGAGTGTAGGACACCGAGTACCATCAAGCCAAAACATTCAGTACTTC.